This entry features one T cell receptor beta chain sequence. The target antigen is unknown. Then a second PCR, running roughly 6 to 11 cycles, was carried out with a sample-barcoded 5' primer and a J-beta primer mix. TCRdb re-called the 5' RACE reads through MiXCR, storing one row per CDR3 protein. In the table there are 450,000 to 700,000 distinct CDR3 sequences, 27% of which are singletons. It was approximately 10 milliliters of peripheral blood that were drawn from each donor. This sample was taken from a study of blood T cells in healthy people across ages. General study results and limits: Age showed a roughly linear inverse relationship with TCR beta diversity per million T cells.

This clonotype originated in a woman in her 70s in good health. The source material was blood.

CDR3 in DNA: TGCAGCGTTGAACAGGGGGCAAAATACGGCTACACCTTC. Protein product: CSVEQGAKYGYTF. The V call is TRBV29-1, the J call TRBJ1-2; 8 bases match TRBD1. This CDR3 region has 13 residues. With 2 bases clipped from V and 8 bases from J, the junction kept 7 bases outside the gene matches. Germline assignment: CDR1 SQVTM and CDR2 ANQGSEA.